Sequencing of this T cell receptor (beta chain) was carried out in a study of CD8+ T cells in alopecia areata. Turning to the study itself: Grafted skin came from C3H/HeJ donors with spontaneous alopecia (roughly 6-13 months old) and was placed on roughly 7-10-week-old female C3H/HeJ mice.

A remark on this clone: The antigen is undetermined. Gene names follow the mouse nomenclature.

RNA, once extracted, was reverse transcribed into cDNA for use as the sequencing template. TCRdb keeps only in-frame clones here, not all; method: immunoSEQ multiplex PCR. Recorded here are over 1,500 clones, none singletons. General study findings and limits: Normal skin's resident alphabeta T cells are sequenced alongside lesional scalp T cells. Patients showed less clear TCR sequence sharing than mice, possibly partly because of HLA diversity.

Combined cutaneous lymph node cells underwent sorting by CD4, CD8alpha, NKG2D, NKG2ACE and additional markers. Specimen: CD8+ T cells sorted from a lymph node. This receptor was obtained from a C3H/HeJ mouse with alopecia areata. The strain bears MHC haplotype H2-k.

The CDR3 bases that were read are TGTGCTAGCAGTTCTTTTCGTGACAGGGAGGGAAACACCGGG. Translated, it gives CASSSFRDREGNTG. The CDR3 as a whole reads CASSSFRDREGNTGQLYF. This chain links TRBV29 with TRBJ2-2; 7 positions match TRBD1. From the germline J gene comes the end of the CDR3, since the read stops 4 residues before it. The germline V gene encodes CDR1 MSHET and CDR2 SYDVDS. This CDR3 comprises 18 residues. Unmatched junction bases numbered 12, after V lost 4 bases and J lost 1 base.